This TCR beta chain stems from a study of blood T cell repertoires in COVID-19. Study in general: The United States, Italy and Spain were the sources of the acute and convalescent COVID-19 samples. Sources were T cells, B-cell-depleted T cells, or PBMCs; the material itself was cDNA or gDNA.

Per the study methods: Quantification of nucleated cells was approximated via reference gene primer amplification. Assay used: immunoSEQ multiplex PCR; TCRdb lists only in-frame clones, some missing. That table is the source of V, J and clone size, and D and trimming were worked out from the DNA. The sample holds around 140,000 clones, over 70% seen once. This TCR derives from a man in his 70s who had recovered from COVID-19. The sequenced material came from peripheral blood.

The CDR3 loop is CANGEETQYF. Written as DNA, the CDR3 is TGTGCCAACGGTGAAGAGACCCAGTACTTC. The chain links TRBV6-5 to TRBJ2-5; no clear D. Trimming stripped 10 bases from V and 3 bases from J, with 6 bases between. The CDR3 has 10 amino acids. From germline, CDR1 is MNHEY and CDR2 SVGAGI.